This TCR beta chain was identified during a study of T cells in Graves' hyperthyroidism and ophthalmopathy. Study results and limitations: Classification by a 13 V-J model distinguished ophthalmopathy from stable hyperthyroidism.

Patients counted as stable if ophthalmopathy did not develop within 18 months. Patients were excluded for uncontrolled infection, other autoimmune disease, pregnancy or lactation. Diagnoses rested on clinical symptoms, serum thyroxine and TRAb, thyroid ultrasound and orbital computed tomography. CDR1 and CDR2 (germline): MNHEY, SMNVEV (reference sequence). The CDR3 contains 16 residues. The V end was cut by 4 bases, the J end by 3 bases, with 18 bases between. Researchers amplified the TCR beta CDR3 regions from RNA transcripts. Initially, a first-round RT-PCR of the TCR CDR3 employed the HTBI primer set. TCRdb passed the multiplex PCR reads through MiXCR, listing each CDR3 protein once. The sample has approximately 590,000 distinct CDR3 sequences; about 15% are singletons. This clonotype was seen many times. Its antigen remains unknown.

The sequence was obtained from a woman aged 25 to 39 with Graves' hyperthyroidism. The sequenced sample was blood. The chain joins TRBV27 to TRBJ1-2, with TRBD1 as a possible D gene (5 bases). CDR3 in DNA: TGTGCCAGCAGTTGGGACGTCAGATCCAGTTACTATGGCTACACCTTC. This gives the protein CASSWDVRSSYYGYTF.